This T cell receptor (beta chain) was found in a study of shared clonotypes between healthy human individuals. Study overall: Every donor yielded three CD4 naive, three CD4 memory, two CD8 naive and one CD8 memory plate.

The CDR3 covers 17 residues. Germline V CDR1 and CDR2: WSHSY, SAAADI. V gave up 0 bases and J gave up 5 bases, with 19 bases separating them. TCRdb's copy holds only in-frame clones and misses some; the assay was immunoSEQ multiplex PCR. The sample holds 1.4 million or so clones, 97% to 99% seen once. The sequencing sample was made of naive CD4+ T cells sorted from blood. Subset: CD45RA+ positively selected. This sequence was found in a man aged 25 to 40 in good health. V and J are TRBV10-2 and TRBJ2-5; D ambiguous. CDR3 loop: CASSESFKTAGRETQYF. CDR3 nucleotide sequence: TGCGCCAGCAGTGAGTCGTTTAAAACTGCCGGCAGGGAGACCCAGTACTTC.